This T cell receptor (beta chain) appears in the sequencing data of a study of blood T cell repertoires in COVID-19. Across the study: Acute and convalescent COVID-19 specimens originated in the United States, Italy and Spain. PBMCs, B-cell-depleted T cells, or T cells provided the cDNA or gDNA that made up the material.

There are 15 residues in the CDR3. Germline trimming cut 6 bases from V and 0 bases from J; bases unmatched to any gene: 5. The germline V gene has CDR1 MDHEN and CDR2 SYDVKM. Original handling: Reference gene primer amplification in the assay estimated nucleated cell counts. The assay was immunoSEQ multiplex PCR, and TCRdb's table has in-frame clones only and misses some. Clone size and the V and J calls come from that table; the DNA yielded D and trimming. The sample carries 330,000 or so clones, approximately 88% recorded once. Input material: peripheral blood. This receptor was identified in a man aged 30 to 39 with COVID-19, enrolled during active disease. The chain carries TRBV28 and TRBJ1-2, with TRBD1 matching over 9 bases. The CDR3 region has the DNA TGTGCCAGCAGCTCGGGACAGGGAGCTAACTATGGCTACACCTTC. Its protein is CASSSGQGANYGYTF.